This TCR beta chain comes out of a study of cytomegalovirus exposure and HLA in healthy donors. Regarding the study as a whole: Most TCR sequences showed up rarely, but some public TCRs showed up in many donors. CMV serostatus was the only immune exposure information that was available. Most subjects had HLA-A and HLA-B alleles reportedly predicted accurately by TCR beta sequences.

Worth noting for this clone: Its matching antigen is unknown.

Looked up from germline, CDR1 is LNHNV and CDR2 is YYDKDF (reference sequence). CDR3 size: 15 residues. V dropped 4 bases and J dropped 1 base, with 11 bases sitting between them. The PCR used 60 Vbeta and 13 Jbeta primers. Authors' analysis steps: Per a later analysis, the number of unique TCR beta chains was some 80 million, of which 8.5 million to 11 million were shared. Only in-frame clones appear in the TCRdb table, and some are missing; sequencing was by immunoSEQ multiplex PCR. D and trimming come from the DNA, and the V and J calls and clone size come from that table. The sample yields around 100,000 clones, approximately 79% seen once.

This TCR was sampled from a man between 60 and 75 years old in good health and CMV-seropositive. Sequenced: PBMCs. This rearrangement joins TRBV15 to TRBJ1-5; D uncertain. CDR3 loop: CATSKGLTSNQPQHF. The DNA for the CDR3 is TGTGCCACCAGCAAAGGATTGACAAGCAATCAGCCCCAGCATTTT. Combining the CDR3 with reference TRBV15 and TRBJ1-5 gives the whole variable domain DAMVIQNPRYQVTQFGKPVTLSCSQTLNHNVMYWYQQKSSQAPKLLFHYYDKDFNNEADTPDNFQSRRPNTSFCFLDIRSPGLGDTAMYLCATSKGLTSNQPQHFGDGTRLSIL.